This is a list of T cell receptor beta chains from one sample in a study of human thymus T cells. Sequencing used immunoSEQ multiplex PCR; TCRdb keeps in-frame clones, though not all of them. The profile covers 40,000 to 45,000 clones, with around 94% appearing a single time and over 0.1% taken by the ten largest. The sequencing sample was made of blood. These receptors all come from a boy in the first two years of life with a congenital heart defect but otherwise immunologically healthy. CDR3s include the opening cysteine and the closing phenylalanine or tryptophan. D genes are given only for firm matches. Rows give clone size only sometimes, using once, few, many, or a class for an expanded clone.

v_gene,abundance,d_gene,j_gene,CDR3aa,CDR3nt
TRBV6-5,NA,NA,TRBJ2-5,CASSTTGSTQYF,TGTGCCAGCAGTACAACCGGGTCGACCCAGTACTTC
TRBV19,NA,NA,TRBJ2-5,CASSLGALQETQYF,TGTGCCAGTAGTCTTGGGGCCCTCCAAGAGACCCAGTACTTC
TRBV9,NA,NA,TRBJ2-3,CASSVGGGATTDTQYF,TGTGCCAGCAGCGTAGGTGGCGGGGCAACCACAGATACGCAGTATTTT
TRBV10-3,NA,NA,TRBJ2-1,CAISAGTSYNEQFF,TGTGCCATCAGTGCCGGGACCTCCTACAATGAGCAGTTCTTC
TRBV11-3,NA,NA,TRBJ2-3,CATSAAWGAGAGADTQYF,TGTGCCACCTCAGCAGCTTGGGGGGCAGGGGCTGGGGCAGATACGCAGTATTTT
TRBV4-2,NA,TRBD2,TRBJ2-3,CASSRRLAGTDTQYF,TGTGCCAGCAGCCGGCGGCTAGCGGGCACAGATACGCAGTATTTT
TRBV9,NA,TRBD1,TRBJ2-2,CASSVRGQDYSNTGELFF,TGTGCCAGCAGCGTTAGGGGACAGGACTACTCGAACACCGGGGAGCTGTTTTTT
TRBV6-5,NA,NA,TRBJ2-7,CASSLGGGPDYEQYF,TGTGCCAGCAGCCTAGGGGGAGGGCCTGACTACGAGCAGTACTTC
TRBV7-9,few,NA,TRBJ1-2,CASSPPGIGGYTF,TGTGCCAGCAGCCCCCCGGGGATAGGTGGCTACACCTTC
TRBV4-1,few,NA,TRBJ1-5,CASSQDGMQPQHF,TGCGCCAGCAGCCAAGATGGCATGCAGCCCCAGCATTTT
TRBV5-1,NA,NA,TRBJ1-2,CASSLGGGYYTF,TGCGCCAGCAGCTTGGGCGGGGGGTACTACACCTTC
TRBV4-3,NA,NA,TRBJ1-5,CASSASISNQPQHF,TGCGCCAGCAGCGCATCTATTAGCAATCAGCCCCAGCATTTT
TRBV5-1,NA,TRBD1,TRBJ1-1,CASSSRGQGTEAFF,TGCGCCAGCAGCTCCAGGGGGCAGGGCACTGAAGCTTTCTTT